A single sample gave rise to the 28 T cell receptor beta chains below, sequenced in a study of T cell repertoires in cytomegalovirus infection. TCRdb analysed the reads with MiXCR anew, one entry per CDR3 protein. The sample has more than 650,000 distinct CDR3 sequences; less than 40% are singletons. The sequenced sample was PBMCs. These receptors all stem from a human donor in good health (CMV status not recorded). Some clones in this sample may be carry-over from other donors' samples.

The chain recombines TRBV9 with TRBJ2-5; 8 bases agree with TRBD2. Germline V gives CDR1 SGDLS, CDR2 YYNGEE. V lost 3 bases to trimming and J lost 2 bases; unmatched junction nucleotides: 6. The CDR3 is made up of 15 amino acids. The CDR3 DNA reads as TGTGCCAGCAGCGCCAGCGGGGGTATTCAAGAGACCCAGTACTTC. Protein: CASSASGGIQETQYF.

This clonotype was found a few times. The V gene is TRBV7-9, the J gene TRBJ1-2; 8 bases match TRBD1. Germline CDR1 reads SEHNR; CDR2 reads FQNEAQ (reference sequence). The CDR3 runs to 14 residues. Unmatched junction bases numbered 6, after V lost 5 bases and J lost 4 bases. The CDR3 sequence: CASSPTGAGYGYTF. CDR3 coding DNA: TGTGCCAGCAGCCCGACAGGGGCCGGCTATGGCTACACCTTC.

The chain links TRBV19 to TRBJ1-2, with D tentatively TRBD1 (5 bases). The CDR3 spans 13 residues. CDR1 is LNHDA, CDR2 SQIVND, per germline (reference sequence). V lost 7 bases, J lost 10 bases, and 19 bases lay in between. For the CDR3, the DNA is TGTGCCAGTACCCGGGACCTCGTTTCTGCCTACACCTTC. Protein product: CASTRDLVSAYTF. Combining the CDR3 with reference TRBV19 and TRBJ1-2 gives the whole variable domain DGGITQSPKYLFRKEGQNVTLSCEQNLNHDAMYWYRQDPGQGLRLIYYSQIVNDFQKGDIAEGYSVSREKKESFPLTVTSAQKNPTAFYLCASTRDLVSAYTFGSGTRLTVV.

This clonotype turned up a few times. This chain links TRBV4-1 with TRBJ1-5; D is possibly TRBD1 (5 bases). Germline CDR1 and CDR2: MGHRA and YSYEKL. The CDR3 has 16 residues. V lost 4 bases, J lost 3 bases, and 16 bases lay in between. This CDR3 is CASSPRGGEANQPQHF. CDR3 in DNA: TGCGCCAGCAGCCCCCGTGGAGGGGAGGCCAATCAGCCCCAGCATTTT.

This clonotype was seen more than once but under ten times. This chain connects TRBV2 to TRBJ2-2; D uncertain. This CDR3 is built from 14 residues. Trimming cost V 9 bases and J 6 bases, with 17 bases left between them. In germline, CDR1 is SNHLY, CDR2 FYNNEI. CDR3 in amino acids: CASTKSSSPGELFF. CDR3 sequence (DNA): TGTGCCAGTACAAAGAGTTCGAGCCCCGGGGAGCTGTTTTTT.

V gene TRBV20-1 combines with J gene TRBJ1-6; D unclear. The ends were cut back, 0 bases at V and 0 bases at J, with 9 bases in the middle. Germline V lookup: CDR1 DFQATT, CDR2 SNEGSKA (reference sequence). The CDR3 is 16 residues long. The chain's CDR3 is CSARDYISSYNSPLHF. The DNA of the CDR3 is TGCAGTGCTAGAGATTACATCAGCTCCTATAATTCACCCCTCCACTTT.

This clonotype was detected a few times. The V gene is TRBV28, the J gene TRBJ2-2, with 11 bases matching TRBD2. This CDR3 contains 16 residues. After removal of 7 bases from V and 0 bases from J, the junction contained 4 bases not matched to a gene. Per germline, CDR1 MDHEN and CDR2 SYDVKM. CDR3 nucleotide sequence: TGTGCCAGCACTAGCGGGGGGTTCGCGAACACCGGGGAGCTGTTTTTT. As protein: CASTSGGFANTGELFF.

This clonotype was detected only a few times. The chain combines TRBV9 with TRBJ2-1, with 12 bases matching TRBD1. From germline, CDR1 is SGDLS and CDR2 YYNGEE. The J segment lost 7 bases and the V segment lost 4 bases, leaving 12 bases of the junction unmatched. The CDR3 totals 17 residues. This chain's CDR3 is CASSLPVRDRGRNEQFF. As DNA, the CDR3 is TGTGCCAGCAGCCTTCCTGTCCGGGACAGGGGGCGGAATGAGCAGTTCTTC.

This clonotype was observed at least ten times. The CDR3 here is CASSLYPRGSRSGNTIYF. For the CDR3, the DNA is TGTGCCAGCAGCTTATACCCGAGGGGGTCCCGCTCTGGAAACACCATATATTTT. J is TRBJ1-3 and V is TRBV7-8; D might be TRBD1 (6 bases). Trimming stripped 2 bases from V and 0 bases from J, with 17 bases between. The CDR3 is 18 residues long. Germline CDR1 is SGHVS and CDR2 is FQNEAQ.

V and J are TRBV10-3 and TRBJ2-3; TRBD2 agrees at 10 bases. The CDR3 length is 14 residues. The trim removed 11 bases at V and 2 bases at J, leaving 7 bases unmatched. Germline CDR1 and CDR2: ENHRY and SYGVKD. The CDR3 DNA follows: TGTGCCTCCCGGACTAGCGGCCCCACAGATACGCAGTATTTT. Protein: CASRTSGPTDTQYF.

The J gene is TRBJ2-1, the V gene TRBV19; 9 bases align to TRBD2. Trimming removed 0 bases from V and 0 bases from J; junction bases left unmatched: 6. Germline lookup yields CDR1 LNHDA and CDR2 SQIVND (reference sequence). CDR3 size: 18 residues. The CDR3 loop is CASSIDLWREGSYNEQFF. Here the CDR3 DNA reads TGTGCCAGTAGTATAGATCTATGGCGGGAGGGCTCCTACAATGAGCAGTTCTTC. Based on the CDR3 plus reference TRBV19 and TRBJ2-1, the full variable domain is DGGITQSPKYLFRKEGQNVTLSCEQNLNHDAMYWYRQDPGQGLRLIYYSQIVNDFQKGDIAEGYSVSREKKESFPLTVTSAQKNPTAFYLCASSIDLWREGSYNEQFFGPGTRLTVL.

Comments on this clonotype: One end of the junction varies from germline; a read error may be responsible. The chain has TRBV7-9 and TRBJ2-1; 7 nucleotides agree with TRBD2. Per the germline V gene, CDR1 is SEHNR and CDR2 is FQNEAQ (reference sequence). This CDR3 is 14 amino acids long. The CDR3 DNA follows: TGTGCCAGCAGCAGCGGGGACTCCTACAATGAGAAGTTCTTC. Amino acid sequence: CASSSGDSYNEKFF.

The rearrangement joins TRBV6-5 to TRBJ2-1; TRBD1 agrees at 8 bases. Unmatched junction bases numbered 15, after V lost 2 bases and J lost 9 bases. Looked up from germline, CDR1 is MNHEY and CDR2 is SVGAGI. The CDR3 loop spans 17 amino acids. CDR3 region: CASSYLGPGAGGTEQFF. In DNA form, the CDR3 reads TGTGCCAGCAGTTACCTGGGCCCCGGGGCAGGGGGCACTGAGCAGTTCTTC.

This clonotype was seen more than once but under ten times. The V and J genes are TRBV28 and TRBJ1-2, with D unclear. CDR1 is MDHEN and CDR2 is SYDVKM in the germline V gene. Trimming left V 5 bases short and J 4 bases short, with 20 bases between. The CDR3 is 16 residues long. The CDR3 nucleotides read TGTGCCAGCAGTCTCCCCGGACTAGCAAGTGCCTATGGCTACACCTTC. Its translation is CASSLPGLASAYGYTF.

The chain combines TRBV28 with TRBJ2-1, with D unresolved. Trimming stripped 3 bases from V and 1 base from J, with 7 bases between. Germline V lookup: CDR1 MDHEN, CDR2 SYDVKM. The length of the CDR3 is 14 residues. DNA for the CDR3: TGTGCCAGCAGTTTGACGGAGTCCTACAATGAGCAGTTCTTC. Its translation: CASSLTESYNEQFF.

This clonotype was picked up a small number of times. V is TRBV7-8 and J is TRBJ2-1; possible D gene TRBD2, 5 bases. Trimming removed 1 base from V and 7 bases from J, with 20 bases in between. CDR3 size: 17 residues. Germline values: CDR1 SGHVS, CDR2 FQNEAQ. DNA for the CDR3: TGTGCCAGCAGCTTAGGGTTTATTGGGAGAGTTGAAAATGAGCAGTTCTTC. Translating it yields CASSLGFIGRVENEQFF.

The chain employs TRBV18 and TRBJ1-4, with 7 nucleotides matching TRBD1. The CDR3 consists of 15 residues. J was trimmed by 5 bases and V by 4 bases; bases with no gene match: 7. Germline-derived CDR1 and CDR2 are KGHSH and LQKENI. The CDR3 nucleotides read TGTGCCAGCTCACGCGGACAGGTGGGAAATGAAAAACTGTTTTTT. As protein: CASSRGQVGNEKLFF.

The V gene is TRBV28, the J gene TRBJ1-5, with 7 bases that match TRBD1. The CDR3 length is 16 residues. J gave up 3 bases and V 5 bases, and 10 bases lay outside the gene matches. Germline values: CDR1 MDHEN, CDR2 SYDVKM. CDR3 DNA sequence: TGTGCCAGCAGTCCCGCCCGGGACAGCTTCAATCAGCCCCAGCATTTT. Protein sequence: CASSPARDSFNQPQHF.

As for this clonotype: The CDR3 carries no conserved terminal phenylalanine or tryptophan, so it likely arises from a read error. The V gene is TRBV28, the J gene TRBJ1-4; perhaps TRBD1 as D (5 bases). CDR1 MDHEN and CDR2 SYDVKM come from the germline V gene. The CDR3 is 15 residues long. Trimming shortened V by 5 bases and J by 11 bases, and 21 bases separated the two germline ends. CDR3 protein: CASSTKGIGLDKLFL. Here the CDR3 DNA reads TGTGCCAGCAGTACGAAGGGGATTGGGTTGGACAAACTGTTTTTG.

V usage is TRBV19 and J usage is TRBJ2-6; no reliable D call. The V and J ends lost 3 bases and 2 bases respectively, with 8 bases between them. The V gene's germline CDR1 is LNHDA and CDR2 SQIVND (reference sequence). This CDR3 contains 15 residues. The CDR3 sequence is CASSITATGANVLTF. CDR3 in DNA: TGTGCCAGTAGTATTACAGCTACTGGGGCCAACGTCCTGACTTTC.

The chain is built from TRBV7-2 and TRBJ2-7; TRBD2 might be the D (6 bases). There are 15 residues in the CDR3. Trimming shortened V by 5 bases and J by 2 bases, and 16 bases separated the two germline ends. CDR1 is SGHTA, CDR2 FQGNSA, per germline. The CDR3 bases are TGTGCCAGCAGCCCCATCGGGACTGGTACCTACGAGCAGTACTTC. Its translation: CASSPIGTGTYEQYF.

Worth noting for this clonotype: At one boundary the junction diverges from the germline segment, which might be a read error. Here the CDR3 DNA reads TGTGCTAGCAGCCCTAACAGGGGACAGGACAAGGAGCAGTTCTTC. This sequence encodes CASSPNRGQDKEQFF. The chain carries TRBV7-3 and TRBJ2-1; TRBD1 agrees at 8 bases. There are 15 residues in the CDR3. Germline V gene lookup returns CDR1 SGHTA and CDR2 FQGTGA. Combining the CDR3 with reference TRBV7-3 and TRBJ2-1 gives the whole variable domain GAGVSQTPSNKVTEKGKYVELRCDPISGHTALYWYRQSLGQGPEFLIYFQGTGAADDSGLPNDRFFAVRPEGSVSTLKIQRTERGDSAVYLCASSPNRGQDKEQFFGPGTRLTVL.

The rearrangement links TRBV7-9 to TRBJ2-6; D gene unclear. V was pared by 3 bases and J by 0 bases, with 9 bases between. The CDR3 is 16 residues long. Per germline, CDR1 SEHNR and CDR2 FQNEAQ (reference sequence). The CDR3 region has the DNA TGTGCCAGCAGCTTCGACGGCCTCTCTGGGGCCAACGTCCTGACTTTC. Protein sequence: CASSFDGLSGANVLTF.

V and J are TRBV28 and TRBJ2-7, with D perhaps TRBD2 (6 bases). The CDR3 is made up of 13 amino acids. The germline V gene encodes CDR1 MDHEN and CDR2 SYDVKM. The V end lost 3 bases, the J end lost 4 bases, and 10 bases lay between the germline ends. The CDR3 nucleotides are TGTGCCAGCAGTTTTCAGAGCGGGTACGAGCAGTACTTC. Translation: CASSFQSGYEQYF.

V gene TRBV28 combines with J gene TRBJ1-1, with D possibly TRBD1 on 5 matching bases. The CDR3 totals 17 residues. Germline V gene lookup returns CDR1 MDHEN and CDR2 SYDVKM. Trimming took off 6 bases at V and 4 bases at J, with 24 bases between the two ends. The CDR3 is CASSSLERAGMITEAFF. As DNA, the CDR3 is TGTGCCAGCAGCAGTCTGGAGAGGGCAGGGATGATCACTGAAGCTTTCTTT.

The chain employs TRBV6-2 or TRBV6-3 and TRBJ1-5; TRBD1 agrees at 11 bases. This CDR3 is built from 17 residues. Per the germline V gene, CDR1 is MNHEY and CDR2 is SVGEGT. Trimming took 2 bases from V and 6 from J; bases not matched to a gene: 9. The CDR3 nucleotides read TGTGCCAGCAGTTACATTAAGGGACAGGGGGATCGTCAGCCCCAGCATTTT. Translating it yields CASSYIKGQGDRQPQHF.

A single count supports this clonotype. A much bigger clone sits one base away, suggesting this may be a read error. This chain links TRBV6-5 with TRBJ2-7, with D unclear. CDR1 is MNHEY, CDR2 SVGAGI, per germline. The CDR3 has 13 amino acids. Trimming took off 1 base at V and 1 base at J, with 5 bases between the two ends. The chain's CDR3 is CASSYLQSYEQYF. The DNA of the CDR3 is TGTGCCAGCAGTTACTTACAGTCCTACGAGCAGTACTTC.

The chain is built from TRBV27 and TRBJ2-3, with 8 bases that match TRBD2. The CDR3 extends over 15 amino acids. Germline V gene sequence: CDR1 MNHEY, CDR2 SMNVEV (reference sequence). Trimming took 5 bases from V and 2 from J; bases not matched to a gene: 6. CDR3 DNA sequence: TGTGCCAGCAGTGTTAGCGGGGCACCCACAGATACGCAGTATTTT. It yields the protein CASSVSGAPTDTQYF.